This T cell receptor beta chain was sequenced for a study of Ad26.COV2.S vaccination and SARS-CoV-2 variants. Clones were read by immunoSEQ multiplex PCR, and TCRdb kept only the in-frame ones, dropping some. The sample carries 45,000 or so clones, around 83% recorded once. The CDR3 extends over 13 amino acids. V lost 8 bases to trimming and J lost 4 bases, with 11 bases between them. Germline CDR1 reads SNHLY; CDR2 reads FYNNEI. A word on this clone: The antigen is not known.

Overall study findings and caveats: The TCR breadth and depth analyses may have produced an underestimate of total T cell responses. While placebo recipients had lower spike-specific TCR breadth, vaccine recipients had more. Comparable non-spike TCR breadth was observed in vaccine and placebo recipients.

The sample in question was peripheral blood, obtained after recovery from COVID-19. This sequence was found in a human donor who had recovered from COVID-19. V usage is TRBV2 and J usage is TRBJ2-2, with D possibly being TRBD1 (5 bases). In DNA form, the CDR3 reads TGTGCCAGCGGCGCAGGGATCACCGGGGAGCTGTTTTTT. It is translated as CASGAGITGELFF.